Listed below are T cell receptor beta chains from one sample, sequenced in a study of patients and donors after allogeneic stem cell transplantation. TCRdb fed the RT-PCR reads into MiXCR, producing one record per CDR3 protein. The top ten hold approximately 5.9% of the sample, which has 920,000 or so distinct CDR3 sequences, roughly 17% seen once. Specimen: blood, either unsorted or a sorted T cell fraction (not recorded which). Every receptor here comes from a human donor who was either an allogeneic HSCT recipient or a stem cell or donor lymphocyte infusion donor (not recorded which). It is not recorded whose cells these are; they may come from a transplant donor. CDR3s include the opening cysteine and the closing phenylalanine or tryptophan. Each record gives: J gene, D gene, V gene, clone size, CDR3 protein, CDR3 DNA. The D gene is left open where the match is weak. Size is stated for part of the rows, as once, few or many counts, or as a class when the clone is expanded.

j_call: TRBJ2-7
d_call: TRBD1
v_call: TRBV29-1
clone_size: few
cdr3_aa: CSVGDRGFTYEQYF
cdr3_nt: TGCAGCGTTGGGGACAGGGGGTTCACCTACGAGCAGTACTTC

j_call: TRBJ1-6
d_call: -
v_call: TRBV15
clone_size: -
cdr3_aa: CATSRDDGAGTLHF
cdr3_nt: TGTGCCACCAGCAGAGATGACGGGGCCGGTACCCTCCACTTT

j_call: TRBJ1-5
d_call: TRBD1
v_call: TRBV27
clone_size: -
cdr3_aa: CASSLRQGANQPQHF
cdr3_nt: TGTGCCAGCAGTTTACGGCAGGGGGCCAATCAGCCCCAGCATTTT

j_call: TRBJ2-1
d_call: -
v_call: TRBV6-2/TRBV6-3
clone_size: -
cdr3_aa: CASSFRKWERNEQFF
cdr3_nt: TGTGCCAGCAGTTTCCGTAAATGGGAAAGGAATGAGCAGTTCTTC

j_call: TRBJ1-2
d_call: -
v_call: TRBV6-1
clone_size: -
cdr3_aa: CASSTSVNYGYTF
cdr3_nt: TGTGCCAGTAGCACCAGCGTTAACTATGGCTACACCTTC

j_call: TRBJ1-6
d_call: -
v_call: TRBV2
clone_size: few
cdr3_aa: CASRRDKSLEPLHF
cdr3_nt: TGTGCCAGCAGACGGGACAAATCCTTGGAGCCCCTCCACTTT

j_call: TRBJ1-2
d_call: -
v_call: TRBV7-9
clone_size: few
cdr3_aa: CASSLTGTNYGYTF
cdr3_nt: TGTGCCAGCAGCTTAACCGGGACTAACTATGGCTACACCTTC

j_call: TRBJ2-6
d_call: -
v_call: TRBV5-1
clone_size: few
cdr3_aa: CASSFSGTPSGANVLTF
cdr3_nt: TGCGCCAGCAGCTTCTCCGGGACACCATCTGGGGCCAACGTCCTGACTTTC

j_call: TRBJ1-1
d_call: -
v_call: TRBV11-2
clone_size: -
cdr3_aa: CASALLIDTEAFF
cdr3_nt: TGTGCCAGCGCCCTGCTCATAGACACTGAAGCTTTCTTT

j_call: TRBJ2-2
d_call: -
v_call: TRBV27
clone_size: few
cdr3_aa: CASSLLRGRLDTGELFF
cdr3_nt: TGTGCCAGCAGTCTCCTGAGGGGGAGGCTGGACACCGGGGAGCTGTTTTTT

j_call: TRBJ2-2
d_call: -
v_call: TRBV27
clone_size: -
cdr3_aa: CASSFLTSSNTGELFF
cdr3_nt: TGTGCCAGCAGTTTCTTAACTAGCTCGAACACCGGGGAGCTGTTTTTT

j_call: TRBJ1-1
d_call: -
v_call: TRBV12-2
clone_size: -
cdr3_aa: CASRLAWDGIEAFF
cdr3_nt: TGTGCAAGTCGCTTAGCTTGGGACGGAATTGAAGCTTTCTTT

j_call: TRBJ1-4
d_call: TRBD1
v_call: TRBV7-2
clone_size: few
cdr3_aa: CASTTGDSGEKLFF
cdr3_nt: TGTGCCAGCACTACAGGGGACAGCGGTGAAAAACTGTTTTTT

j_call: TRBJ2-3
d_call: -
v_call: TRBV4-2
clone_size: few
cdr3_aa: CASSQEVGGTDTQYF
cdr3_nt: TGTGCCAGCAGCCAAGAAGTGGGGGGCACAGATACGCAGTATTTT

j_call: TRBJ1-1
d_call: -
v_call: TRBV12-3/TRBV12-4
clone_size: -
cdr3_aa: CASSPVGGPTEAFF
cdr3_nt: TGTGCCAGCAGCCCCGTTGGGGGCCCCACTGAAGCTTTCTTT

j_call: TRBJ1-1
d_call: -
v_call: TRBV4-2
clone_size: -
cdr3_aa: CASSQKGGTGTFF
cdr3_nt: TGTGCCAGCAGCCAGAAAGGCGGGACGGGAACTTTCTTT

j_call: TRBJ2-1
d_call: TRBD1
v_call: TRBV9
clone_size: few
cdr3_aa: CASSGGQGRPYNEQFF
cdr3_nt: TGTGCCAGCAGCGGTGGACAGGGGCGGCCCTACAATGAGCAGTTCTTC

j_call: TRBJ2-7
d_call: -
v_call: TRBV29-1
clone_size: -
cdr3_aa: CSVAVQAYEQYF
cdr3_nt: TGCAGCGTTGCAGTCCAGGCGTACGAGCAGTACTTC

j_call: TRBJ2-1
d_call: -
v_call: TRBV7-9
clone_size: -
cdr3_aa: CASSLPLHYNEQFF
cdr3_nt: TGTGCCAGCAGCCTACCTCTTCACTACAATGAGCAGTTCTTC

j_call: TRBJ1-2
d_call: -
v_call: TRBV12-3/TRBV12-4
clone_size: many
cdr3_aa: CASSLEGDAYGYTF
cdr3_nt: TGTGCCAGCAGTTTAGAGGGGGACGCCTATGGCTACACCTTC

j_call: TRBJ2-1
d_call: TRBD2
v_call: TRBV6-1
clone_size: -
cdr3_aa: CASSERLAGDGEQFF
cdr3_nt: TGTGCCAGCAGTGAAAGGTTAGCGGGAGATGGAGAGCAGTTCTTC

j_call: TRBJ2-3
d_call: -
v_call: TRBV18
clone_size: -
cdr3_aa: CASSPAGISTDTQYF
cdr3_nt: TGTGCCAGCTCACCAGCGGGAATCAGCACAGATACGCAGTATTTT

j_call: TRBJ1-1
d_call: -
v_call: TRBV7-2
clone_size: -
cdr3_aa: CASSLVQTGNTEAFF
cdr3_nt: TGTGCCAGCAGCTTAGTTCAGACAGGGAACACTGAAGCTTTCTTT

j_call: TRBJ2-3
d_call: TRBD2
v_call: TRBV20-1
clone_size: few
cdr3_aa: CSARELAGGHTDTQYF
cdr3_nt: TGCAGTGCTAGAGAACTAGCGGGGGGACATACAGATACGCAGTATTTT

j_call: TRBJ2-2
d_call: -
v_call: TRBV15
clone_size: few
cdr3_aa: CATSSEDNTGELFF
cdr3_nt: TGTGCCACCAGCAGCGAAGATAACACCGGGGAGCTGTTTTTT

j_call: TRBJ2-3
d_call: TRBD2
v_call: TRBV7-9
clone_size: -
cdr3_aa: CASSSSGSSTDTQYF
cdr3_nt: TGTGCCAGCAGCTCCAGCGGGAGTTCCACAGATACGCAGTATTTT

j_call: TRBJ2-7
d_call: -
v_call: TRBV28
clone_size: few
cdr3_aa: CASSGTWLSSYEQYF
cdr3_nt: TGTGCCAGCAGTGGCACGTGGCTGTCTTCCTACGAGCAGTACTTC

j_call: TRBJ1-1
d_call: TRBD1
v_call: TRBV30
clone_size: -
cdr3_aa: CAYTTGGRVAFF
cdr3_nt: TGTGCCTACACGACAGGGGGCAGGGTAGCTTTCTTT

j_call: TRBJ1-1
d_call: TRBD1
v_call: TRBV7-2
clone_size: few
cdr3_aa: CASSLAATGPGTEVFF
cdr3_nt: TGTGCCAGCAGCTTAGCAGCGACAGGGCCGGGAACTGAAGTTTTCTTT

j_call: TRBJ2-3
d_call: -
v_call: TRBV6-5
clone_size: few
cdr3_aa: CASSYSRKGPDTQYF
cdr3_nt: TGTGCCAGCAGTTACTCCCGGAAGGGACCAGATACGCAGTATTTT

j_call: TRBJ1-2
d_call: -
v_call: TRBV27
clone_size: few
cdr3_aa: CASTSGFGGTSGYTF
cdr3_nt: TGTGCCAGCACGTCAGGGTTCGGGGGGACGAGTGGCTACACCTTC

j_call: TRBJ2-1
d_call: -
v_call: TRBV20-1
clone_size: -
cdr3_aa: CSARDLVLPREQFF
cdr3_nt: TGTAGTGCTAGAGATCTAGTCCTTCCTAGGGAGCAGTTCTTC

j_call: TRBJ2-1
d_call: -
v_call: TRBV11-2
clone_size: few
cdr3_aa: CASSLNHPRNEQFF
cdr3_nt: TGTGCCAGCAGCTTAAACCACCCGCGAAATGAGCAGTTCTTC

j_call: TRBJ1-1
d_call: -
v_call: TRBV2
clone_size: -
cdr3_aa: CASSDMLPGRTEAFF
cdr3_nt: TGTGCCAGCAGTGACATGCTCCCAGGGAGGACTGAAGCTTTCTTT

j_call: TRBJ2-2
d_call: -
v_call: TRBV12-3/TRBV12-4
clone_size: -
cdr3_aa: CASSFRITNTGELFF
cdr3_nt: TGTGCCAGCAGTTTCCGGATAACGAACACCGGGGAGCTGTTTTTT

j_call: TRBJ1-4
d_call: -
v_call: TRBV6-5
clone_size: many
cdr3_aa: CASSYSGGNEKLFF
cdr3_nt: TGTGCCAGCAGTTACTCAGGGGGAAATGAAAAACTGTTTTTT

j_call: TRBJ2-7
d_call: TRBD2
v_call: TRBV5-1
clone_size: -
cdr3_aa: CASSLGGTSGGATYEQYF
cdr3_nt: TGCGCCAGCAGCTTGGGTGGGACTAGCGGGGGGGCCACCTACGAGCAGTACTTC

j_call: TRBJ1-1
d_call: -
v_call: TRBV6-6
clone_size: -
cdr3_aa: CATKGDTEAFF
cdr3_nt: TGTGCGACAAAGGGGGACACTGAAGCTTTCTTT

j_call: TRBJ2-7
d_call: TRBD2
v_call: TRBV13
clone_size: few
cdr3_aa: CASSLEGLAGAPYEQYF
cdr3_nt: TGTGCCAGCAGCTTAGAGGGGCTAGCGGGAGCCCCCTACGAGCAGTACTTC

j_call: TRBJ2-2
d_call: -
v_call: TRBV20-1
clone_size: few
cdr3_aa: CSASEAGRGTGELFF
cdr3_nt: TGCAGTGCTAGCGAGGCCGGTAGGGGCACCGGGGAGCTGTTTTTT